The rows below give T cell receptor beta chains drawn from one sample of a study of CD8+ T cells in alopecia areata. Assay: immunoSEQ multiplex PCR; the TCRdb copy retains only in-frame clones and omits some. Counted here are 80,000 or so clones, 60% to 70% occurring once; the ten biggest clones make up 20% to 25%. This sample comprised CD8+ T cells sorted from blood, obtained at week 24, from a patient treated with tofacitinib. The origin of the receptors is a human donor with alopecia areata. The CDR3 runs from the conserved cysteine through the conserved F or W. D genes are given only for firm matches. Clone sizes are given selectively: once, few, many, or a class where the clone is expanded.

clone_size j_call v_call d_call cdr3_nt cdr3_aa
- TRBJ2-5 TRBV28 - TGTGCCAGCAGCCAAAGGGCCCAAGAGACCCAGTACTTC CASSQRAQETQYF
few TRBJ2-2 TRBV19 TRBD1 TGTGCCAGCGGACAGGGGTACAACGGGGAGCTGTTTTTT CASGQGYNGELFF
- TRBJ2-7 TRBV4-3 TRBD1 TGCGCCAGCAGCACTATCCGGGACAGCTCCTACGAGCAGTACTTC CASSTIRDSSYEQYF
- TRBJ1-1 TRBV29-1 TRBD1 TGCAGCGTTGAAGACAGGGACAGAAATATGAACACTGAAGCTTTCTTT CSVEDRDRNMNTEAFF
once TRBJ1-1 TRBV5-1 - TGCGCCAGCAGCTGGACGACAGGACCGAACACTGAAGCTTTCTTT CASSWTTGPNTEAFF
few TRBJ2-4 TRBV12-5 - TGTGCTAGTTCGAACGACCCCCTCCAAGGGAACATTCAGTACTTC CASSNDPLQGNIQYF
- TRBJ2-1 TRBV7-6 - TGTGCCAGCGCCGACGAAGGGAATGAGCAGTTCTTC CASADEGNEQFF
- TRBJ2-4 TRBV7-9 - TGTGCCAGCAGCCCGAAAGGGCAGGAGGAAGCCAAAAACATTCAGTACTTC CASSPKGQEEAKNIQYF
- TRBJ2-7 TRBV4-2 - TGTGCCAGCAGCCAACCGAGCGGCGAGCAGTACTTC CASSQPSGEQYF
once TRBJ1-4 TRBV5-1 TRBD1 TGCGCCAGCAGAACATACGGGACAGGGAATGAAAAACTGTTTTTT CASRTYGTGNEKLFF
- TRBJ2-7 TRBV30 - TGTGCCTGGACAGGAGCCTACGAGCAGTACTTC CAWTGAYEQYF
- TRBJ1-5 TRBV27 - - CASSTSREPNQPQHF
few TRBJ1-1 TRBV4-1 - TGCGCCAGCAGCCAAGAGAACATTATGTACACTGAAGCTTTCTTT CASSQENIMYTEAFF
- TRBJ2-7 TRBV29-1 - TGCAGCGTTGAAGATCCGTTAGGCAGGGGCAACTACGAGCAGTACTTC CSVEDPLGRGNYEQYF
- TRBJ2-7 TRBV29-1 TRBD2 TGCAGCGTCGCTGGACTAGCGGGAGACTACGAGCAGTACTTC CSVAGLAGDYEQYF
- TRBJ1-3 TRBV5-1 - TGCGCCAGCAGCTTGGAGCTGGGACCCCTTGGAAACACCATATATTTT CASSLELGPLGNTIYF
- TRBJ1-1 TRBV4-1 - TGCGCCAGCAGCCAAGGCGAGGACACTGAAGCTTTCTTT CASSQGEDTEAFF
- TRBJ1-4 TRBV15 TRBD1 TGTGCCACCAGCAGAGATCTGGACAGGTTGGGGCGTGAAAAACTGTTTTTT CATSRDLDRLGREKLFF
few TRBJ2-1 TRBV4-2 TRBD2 TGTGCCAGCAGCCCCGCGCGGGGGGGCCGATACAATGAGCAGTTCTTC CASSPARGGRYNEQFF
- TRBJ2-5 TRBV7-9 - TGTGCCAGCAGCTGGAACCGGGACTACCAAGAGACCCAGTACTTC CASSWNRDYQETQYF
- TRBJ1-1 TRBV5-1 - TGCGCCAGCAGCTTCGGTTGGGGGTTGAACACTGAAGCTTTCTTT CASSFGWGLNTEAFF
- TRBJ2-7 TRBV19 - TGTGCCAGTAGTATGGAGAACGAGCAGTACTTC CASSMENEQYF
few TRBJ2-5 TRBV5-5 - TGTGCCAGCACCCTGGCGGGGGCGTACCAAGAGACCCAGTACTTC CASTLAGAYQETQYF
- TRBJ1-1 TRBV5-1 - TGCGCCAGCAGCTTGTGGGGAAACACTGAAGCTTTCTTT CASSLWGNTEAFF
- TRBJ2-1 TRBV4-1 - TGCGCCAGCAGCCATGTACTCCACAATGAGCAGTTCTTC CASSHVLHNEQFF
- TRBJ2-4 TRBV27 - TGTGCCAGCAGTTTTTCACTTAAAAACATTCAGTACTTC CASSFSLKNIQYF
- TRBJ2-3 TRBV2 - TGTGCCAGCCCAGGGTCTAGTCTGGGCACAGATACGCAGTATTTT CASPGSSLGTDTQYF
- TRBJ2-7 TRBV7-2 TRBD1 TGTGCCAGCAGCTCTGGACAGGGGGAGAACTTC CASSSGQGENF
- TRBJ2-3 TRBV30 - TGTGCCTGGAGTGTCTTGAGCGACACAGATACGCAGTATTTT CAWSVLSDTDTQYF
few TRBJ1-4 TRBV4-3 - TGCGCCAGCAGCCAAGGTTCCGGGGATGGGGAAAAACTGTTTTTT CASSQGSGDGEKLFF
- TRBJ2-7 TRBV27 TRBD1 TGTGCCAGCAGACTGACAGGGCCTAATTACGAGCAGTACTTC CASRLTGPNYEQYF
- TRBJ2-7 TRBV2 TRBD1 TGTGCCAGCAGTGTAGACAGGGGCGCTAGCTCCTACGAGCAGTACTTC CASSVDRGASSYEQYF
- TRBJ2-1 TRBV5-6 - TGTGCCAGCAGCTTGGCCTACAATGAGCAGTTCTTC CASSLAYNEQFF
- TRBJ1-5 TRBV19 - TGTGCCAGTAGTGGGAGGGGGACCAATCAGCCCCAGCATTTT CASSGRGTNQPQHF
- TRBJ1-3 TRBV9 - TGTGCCAGCGGAGGGGATGCCCTCATATATTTT CASGGDALIYF
- TRBJ2-1 TRBV15 TRBD2 TGTGCCACCAGCCTGACTAGCGGGAGTTCGAATGAGCAGTTCTTC CATSLTSGSSNEQFF
- TRBJ2-1 TRBV14 TRBD2 TGTGCCAGCAGCCAAGAGCTAGCGGGTTCCTACAATGAGCAGTTCTTC CASSQELAGSYNEQFF
- TRBJ2-7 TRBV6-5 - TGTGCCAGCAGTCCACGAACCAGGGACGAGCAGTACTTC CASSPRTRDEQYF
- TRBJ1-1 TRBV5-1 - TGCGCCAGCAAGGCACGGGTGAACACTGAAGCTTTCTTT CASKARVNTEAFF
- TRBJ2-1 TRBV9 - TGTGCCAGCAGCGTAGACCATTCCGGTAGGGATGAGCAGTTCTTC CASSVDHSGRDEQFF
few TRBJ2-1 TRBV4-1 TRBD2 TGCGCCAGCAGCCAAAGAGCGGGAGTTTACAATGAGCAGTTCTTC CASSQRAGVYNEQFF
- TRBJ1-5 TRBV19 - TGTGCCAGTAGTTTAAGCAGGGATCACCAGCCCCAGCATTTT CASSLSRDHQPQHF
- TRBJ2-7 TRBV19 - TGTGCCAGCCAATGGCCCGCTACCGTCCCGCGAGAAAACTACGAGCAGTACTTC CASQWPATVPRENYEQYF
- TRBJ1-1 TRBV23-1 - TGCGCCAGCAGTCAACAGTCAGGGAACACTGAAGCTTTCTTT CASSQQSGNTEAFF
few TRBJ1-4 TRBV5-1 TRBD1 TGCGCCAGCAGCTTGGACAGGGGACTAGGGGAAAAACTGTTTTTT CASSLDRGLGEKLFF
- TRBJ1-1 TRBV27 - TGTGCCAGCAGTTTATCATGGATGGGGGTGAGTGAAGCTTTCTTT CASSLSWMGVSEAFF
many TRBJ1-1 TRBV19 - TGTGCCAGTAGTAACCCCCCCTGGAACACTGAAGCTTTCTTT CASSNPPWNTEAFF